A selection of T cell receptor beta chains follows, all from one sample in a study of cytomegalovirus exposure and HLA in healthy donors. TCRdb keeps only in-frame clones here, not all; method: immunoSEQ multiplex PCR. The repertoire consists of about 73,000 clones, with around 75% occurring once and the leading ten covering around 11%. Sequenced: PBMCs. The receptors shown here come from a man between 65 and 85 years old in good health and CMV-seronegative. The CDR3 runs from the conserved cysteine through the conserved F or W. Clone size is shown for a subset of rows, as once, few, many or a class of expanded clone.

v_gene,len,abundance,CDR3aa
TRBV15,15,.,CATSRGGTSEETQYF
TRBV10-3,19,few,CAISEVAGGQHLNTGELFF
TRBV11-2,12,.,CASSHTQDLGSF
TRBV6-5,13,once,CASSRARQEKLFF
TRBV30,11,.,CAWGTANAIYF
TRBV5-1,15,many,CASSLAPGIPYEQYF
TRBV7-2,15,.,CASSLGAGGTDTQYF
TRBV13,16,.,CASSSRQGGSNEKLFF
TRBV5-1,17,.,CASSSPGLAGTTDTQYF
TRBV5-1,19,.,CASSLYSRTSGDKYNEQFF
TRBV9,14,.,CASSVGASAGGQYF
TRBV5-4,15,once,CASSPVPGARYEQYF
TRBV9,16,.,CASSVGLATITDTQYF
TRBV2,14,.,CASSEDRANYGYTF
TRBV19,11,.,CATGRGKTQYF
TRBV7-2,15,.,CASSLVFGQGNEQFF
TRBV19,15,.,CASSIERGSYNEQFF
TRBV7-7,13,.,CASSLSYQDEQFF
TRBV28,15,.,CASTTQRSSTDTQYF
TRBV9,17,.,CASSSSGGARIGETQYF
TRBV18,19,.,CASSPPGLAGTGSYNEQFF
TRBV5-1,14,.,CASSPTRGSGGYTF
TRBV5-1,15,.,CASSLARADTGELFF
TRBV30,13,.,CAWSFTLGGESFF
TRBV27,17,.,CASSLNGQGPLTDTQYF
TRBV5-1,19,.,CASSVPPGLAGSSYNEQFF
TRBV25-1,13,.,CASRRSPEEKLFF
TRBV5-1,15,.,CASSLVGLSNSPLHF
TRBV30,13,few,CAWRLGGGEKLFF
TRBV4-3,17,.,CASSQDPTPGLRSPLHF
TRBV5-1,15,.,CASSQGQSGANVLTF
TRBV5-1,15,.,CASRKGRDGTGELFF
TRBV18,13,.,CASSKQGQDGYTF
TRBV5-6,16,.,CASSLGERGNSETQYF
TRBV6-4,16,.,CASSDSAGGSTDTQYF
TRBV11-2,13,.,CASSPLTGNTIYF
TRBV9,17,.,CASSVAWGGRAGDEQFF